The text below deals with one T cell receptor beta chain. The sample originates from a study of blood T cell repertoires in COVID-19. Study background: The United States, Italy and Spain provided the acute and convalescent COVID-19 samples. T cells, B-cell-depleted T cells, or PBMCs supplied cDNA or gDNA.

V was clipped by 4 bases and J by 1 base; unmatched bases: 4. The CDR3 extends over 14 amino acids. CDR1 is SGDLS and CDR2 is YYNGEE in the germline V gene. In the authors' methods: The assay estimated nucleated cells by amplifying reference gene primers. Assay: immunoSEQ multiplex PCR; the TCRdb copy retains only in-frame clones and omits some. Clone size and V and J calls were adopted from that table, with D and trimming inferred from the DNA. Found here are a few hundred thousand clones, 86% of them singletons; the top ten hold nearly 2%. The sequence came from a man aged 25 to 40 with active or convalescent COVID-19. The J gene is TRBJ1-1, the V gene TRBV9; 7 bases align to TRBD1. Input material: peripheral blood. CDR3 nucleotides: TGTGCCAGCAGCATGGGACAGACGAACACTGAAGCTTTCTTT. It is translated as CASSMGQTNTEAFF.